A selection of T cell receptor beta chains follows, all from one sample in a study of CD8+ T cells in alopecia areata. The method was immunoSEQ multiplex PCR; TCRdb's version includes in-frame clones alone and lacks a portion of them. The sample lists about 220,000 clones, more than 45% occurring once. The sample in question was CD4+ T cells sorted from blood, obtained at week 4, from a patient treated with tofacitinib. All receptors derive from a human donor with alopecia areata. The CDR3 runs from the conserved cysteine through the conserved F or W. Each record gives: CDR3 DNA, CDR3 protein, J gene, clone size, D gene, V gene, CDR3 length. D genes are given only for firm matches. Clone size is given for some rows only: seen once, a few or many times, or a class if the clone is expanded.

TGTGCCAGCAGCCTAGGACAGGGCTTCGTCACTGAAGCTTTCTTT | CASSLGQGFVTEAFF | TRBJ1-1 | NA | TRBD1 | TRBV11-2 | 15
TGTGCCTGGACCGAAAGGGGGCCTGAAGCTTTCTTT | CAWTERGPEAFF | TRBJ1-1 | NA | TRBD1 | TRBV30 | 12
TGTGCCAGCAGCTATGAACAGGGGGCTTATGGCTACACCTTC | CASSYEQGAYGYTF | TRBJ1-2 | few | TRBD1 | TRBV7-9 | 14
TGTGCCTGGAGTGTACAAGGATCCCCATACACCTTC | CAWSVQGSPYTF | TRBJ1-2 | NA | NA | TRBV30 | 12
TGTGCCTGGAGTTCAGGGGGGGCAGATACGCAGTATTTT | CAWSSGGADTQYF | TRBJ2-3 | NA | NA | TRBV30 | 13
TGTGCCAGCAGCCATATACAGGGGTTCACTGAAGCTTTCTTT | CASSHIQGFTEAFF | TRBJ1-1 | few | TRBD1 | TRBV14 | 14
TGTGCCACCAGCAGCAGGGCCTACTACGAGCAGTACTTC | CATSSRAYYEQYF | TRBJ2-7 | NA | NA | TRBV15 | 13
TGTGCCAGCAGCTCCGGGACAGCTGGGAATGAGCAGTTCTTC | CASSSGTAGNEQFF | TRBJ2-1 | many | TRBD1 | TRBV5-4 | 14
TGTGCCAGCAGCCACTCGTACGAGCAGTACTTC | CASSHSYEQYF | TRBJ2-7 | few | NA | TRBV14 | 11
TGTGCCATCACCCACACCCTCTCGGGGGCCGGGGAGCTGTTTTTT | CAITHTLSGAGELFF | TRBJ2-2 | few | NA | TRBV10-3 | 15
TGTGCCAGCAGTGAGGTACAGGAAACTGGCTACACCTTC | CASSEVQETGYTF | TRBJ1-2 | NA | NA | TRBV25-1 | 13
TGTGCCAGCAGTGGAGGGGAGACCCAGTACTTC | CASSGGETQYF | TRBJ2-5 | few | NA | TRBV27 | 11
TGTGCCAGTAGTAACCTCGATGAGCAGTTCTTC | CASSNLDEQFF | TRBJ2-1 | few | NA | TRBV19 | 11
TGCAGCGTCCGAGAGCTAGCGGGGGGGCCCACAGATACGCAGTATTTT | CSVRELAGGPTDTQYF | TRBJ2-3 | NA | TRBD2 | TRBV29-1 | 16
TGCGCCAGCAGCAATATTGGGTCCACAGATACGCAGTATTTT | CASSNIGSTDTQYF | TRBJ2-3 | NA | NA | TRBV5-1 | 14
TGTGCCTGGAGTCTAGCTCCTGTCACTAACTATGGCTACACCTTC | CAWSLAPVTNYGYTF | TRBJ1-2 | once | NA | TRBV30 | 15
TGCGCCAGCAGCTTGGACAGTTCGCGCTCCTACGAGCAGTACTTC | CASSLDSSRSYEQYF | TRBJ2-7 | NA | NA | TRBV5-1 | 15
TGCGCCAGCAGCCTGACAGACGAGGGAAACATTCAGTACTTC | CASSLTDEGNIQYF | TRBJ2-4 | once | NA | TRBV5-1 | 14
TGCAGCTCCCTCGGGGGCGCCAACACTGAAGCTTTCTTT | CSSLGGANTEAFF | TRBJ1-1 | NA | NA | TRBV29-1 | 13
TGCGCCAGCAGTCAATCGTTGGGAAATTGTTACACTGAAGCTTTCTTT | CASSQSLGNCYTEAFF | TRBJ1-1 | few | NA | TRBV23-1 | 16
TGTGCCAGTAGTTCCGGGACAGGGGGCGCAGATACGCAGTATTTT | CASSSGTGGADTQYF | TRBJ2-3 | NA | TRBD1 | TRBV19 | 15
TGTGCCTGGAGCGGCGGTAGCGGGCATAGCTCCTACAATGAGCAGTTCTTC | CAWSGGSGHSSYNEQFF | TRBJ2-1 | NA | TRBD2 | TRBV30 | 17
TGTGCCACCAGCAGAGTTACAAGTGAAGCTTTCTTT | CATSRVTSEAFF | TRBJ1-1 | NA | NA | TRBV15 | 12
TGTGCCAGCAGTGTTACTAACTATGGCTACACCTTC | CASSVTNYGYTF | TRBJ1-2 | few | NA | TRBV6-6 | 12
TGTGCCTGGAGTCAAGGTGCCAAAAACATTCAGTACTTC | CAWSQGAKNIQYF | TRBJ2-4 | NA | NA | TRBV30 | 13
TGCGCCAGCAGCCTAGGGGGGAACAATCAGCCCCAGCATTTT | CASSLGGNNQPQHF | TRBJ1-5 | few | NA | TRBV5-1 | 14
TGTGCCAGCAGTGCAAGGTCCCTACTAGCGTACAATGAGCAGTTCTTC | CASSARSLLAYNEQFF | TRBJ2-1 | NA | TRBD2 | TRBV6-1 | 16
TGCGCCAGCAGCGGGGGACAGATTTACGAGCAGTACTTC | CASSGGQIYEQYF | TRBJ2-7 | few | TRBD1 | TRBV5-1 | 13
TGTGCCAGCAGCCTCTCGACAGGGGGAGGCTATGGCTACACCTTC | CASSLSTGGGYGYTF | TRBJ1-2 | NA | TRBD1 | TRBV7-2 | 15
TGTGCCAGCAGCTTAGCAGGTCCGGGCGAGCAGTACTTC | CASSLAGPGEQYF | TRBJ2-7 | NA | NA | TRBV5-6 | 13
TGCGCCAGCAGCTTGGCTACGGCTAGCGGGGAGGAGCAGTTCTTC | CASSLATASGEEQFF | TRBJ2-1 | few | TRBD2 | TRBV5-1 | 15
TGTGCCAGCAGTGCGTTCTACGAGCAGTACTTC | CASSAFYEQYF | TRBJ2-7 | NA | NA | TRBV11-3 | 11
TGTGCCAGCAGCTCACAAAGAGGACTAGCCTACGAGCAGTACTTC | CASSSQRGLAYEQYF | TRBJ2-7 | many | TRBD2 | TRBV7-2 | 15
TGTGCCAGCAGGAGTCAGGTTGACTCCTACGAGCAGTACTTC | CASRSQVDSYEQYF | TRBJ2-7 | NA | NA | TRBV2 | 14
TGTGCCAGCAGCCGGACTGCCGCCTTCGGCTACACCTTC | CASSRTAAFGYTF | TRBJ1-2 | many | NA | TRBV5-4 | 13
TGTGCCAGCAGCCTAGGGACATTTCAAGAGACCCAGTACTTC | CASSLGTFQETQYF | TRBJ2-5 | NA | NA | TRBV7-2 | 14
TGTGCCAGCTCGGGACGGTCGCAGTATTTT | CASSGRSQYF | TRBJ2-3 | few | NA | TRBV7-9 | 10
TGTGCCAGCAGTCGCCCCGGGAATCTCCACTTT | CASSRPGNLHF | TRBJ1-6 | few | NA | TRBV2 | 11
TGTGCCAGCAGCCCGCAACAGGGGGTAAATGAAAAACTGTTTTTT | CASSPQQGVNEKLFF | TRBJ1-4 | medium-sized | TRBD1 | TRBV7-9 | 15
TGTGCCAGCAGCCCCCAGGGACTAGTTTCAGATACGCAGTATTTT | CASSPQGLVSDTQYF | TRBJ2-3 | NA | TRBD2 | TRBV14 | 15
TGCGCCAGCAGCTTGGCGGGGGCGAAGACTGAAGCTTTCTTT | CASSLAGAKTEAFF | TRBJ1-1 | NA | NA | TRBV5-1 | 14
TGTGCCAGCAGGGGGGGGAGCTACACAGATACGCAGTATTTT | CASRGGSYTDTQYF | TRBJ2-3 | NA | TRBD2 | TRBV2 | 14
TGTGCCAGCAGTGAGGGGCTGGGGGGCACCGGGGAGCTGTTTTTT | CASSEGLGGTGELFF | TRBJ2-2 | NA | NA | TRBV2 | 15
TGTGCCTGGAGTGTTAGCACAGATACGCAGTATTTT | CAWSVSTDTQYF | TRBJ2-3 | NA | NA | TRBV30 | 12
TGTGCCAGCAGTGATTTTGGGTCCTTAACCGGGGAGCTGTTTTTT | CASSDFGSLTGELFF | TRBJ2-2 | NA | NA | TRBV6-1 | 15
TGTGCCAGCTCCAGGAGTCGTCGTGACAATGAGCAGTTCTTC | CASSRSRRDNEQFF | TRBJ2-1 | few | NA | TRBV11-3 | 14
TGTGCCTGGAGTAGCGTTGGGTCCTACAATGAGCAGTTCTTC | CAWSSVGSYNEQFF | TRBJ2-1 | NA | NA | TRBV30 | 14
TGTGCCAGCAGCTTGCGGACTCCCGCTAATGAGCAGTTCTTC | CASSLRTPANEQFF | TRBJ2-1 | NA | NA | TRBV5-6 | 14
TGCGCCAGCAGCCAAGATCAGAGGGTGGCGGACGAGCAGTACTTC | CASSQDQRVADEQYF | TRBJ2-7 | NA | NA | TRBV4-3 | 15